Below, 27 T cell receptor beta chains from the same sample are listed, as sequenced in a study of blood T cell repertoires in COVID-19. TCRdb's table, derived via immunoSEQ multiplex PCR, lists solely in-frame clones and lacks some. This repertoire shows tens of thousands of clones, about nine tenths found once; its top ten account for about 5.5%. The source material was peripheral blood. The receptor source for this set is a man in his 60s with COVID-19, enrolled during active disease.

The chain links TRBV10-1 to TRBJ2-3; a weak D match, TRBD2 (5 bases). The CDR3 loop spans 13 amino acids. V was pared by 8 bases and J by 1 base, with 10 bases between. Germline loops: CDR1 WNHNN, CDR2 SYGVQD (reference sequence). CDR3 sequence (DNA): TGCGCCAGCGGGAAGGAGGGCACAGATACGCAGTATTTT. Its protein product is CASGKEGTDTQYF.

The rearrangement uses TRBV5-1 and TRBJ2-7; TRBD2 matches 13 bases. With V trimmed by 2 bases and J by 3 bases, 14 bases remained unmatched. CDR3 length: 19 amino acids. Germline V gene lookup returns CDR1 SGHRS and CDR2 YFSETQ. DNA for the CDR3: TGCGCCAGCAGCTTTGGGCTACGGGGGGGACTAGCGGGATTCTACGAGCAGTACTTC. This encodes CASSFGLRGGLAGFYEQYF.

This chain uses TRBV2 with TRBJ2-7, with no clear D. Between the trimmed V and J ends, which lost 0 bases and 6 bases, there was a span of 21 bases. CDR1 is SNHLY, CDR2 FYNNEI, per germline. This CDR3 comprises 17 residues. CDR3 sequence: CASSEAPTISLFGEQYF. CDR3 DNA: TGTGCCAGCAGTGAAGCCCCCACAATTAGCCTCTTCGGCGAGCAGTACTTC.

The chain employs TRBV18 and TRBJ2-1, with D maybe TRBD2 (5 bases). CDR1 is KGHSH, CDR2 LQKENI, per germline. The CDR3 totals 14 residues. Trimming shortened V by 1 base and J by 2 bases, and 6 bases separated the two germline ends. In DNA, the CDR3 is TGTGCCAGCTCACCACTGGAGGCCTACAATGAGCAGTTCTTC. This encodes CASSPLEAYNEQFF.

The V gene is TRBV7-8, the J gene TRBJ1-1; no clear D gene. This CDR3 spans 14 amino acids. CDR1 and CDR2 (germline): SGHVS, FQNEAQ. V was cut by 2 bases and J by 1 base, with 8 bases left in between. The CDR3 DNA is TGTGCCAGCAGCTTAATCGCGGGGAACACTGAAGCTTTCTTT. Protein product: CASSLIAGNTEAFF.

The V and J genes are TRBV6-5 and TRBJ2-1; 9 positions agree with TRBD1. With V trimmed by 6 bases and J by 4 bases, 4 bases remained unmatched. CDR1 MNHEY and CDR2 SVGAGI come from the germline V gene. There are 14 residues in the CDR3. CDR3 protein: CASRYRGLYNEQFF. The CDR3 bases are TGTGCCAGCAGATACAGGGGGCTATACAATGAGCAGTTCTTC.

This clone was counted a single time. V is TRBV9 and J is TRBJ1-5; tentative D call: TRBD1 (6 bases). Trimming shortened V by 0 bases and J by 3 bases, and 7 bases separated the two germline ends. In germline, CDR1 is SGDLS, CDR2 YYNGEE. The CDR3 extends over 14 amino acids. The CDR3 DNA reads as TGTGCCAGCAGCGTAGGGGACACCAATCAGCCCCAGCATTTT. It encodes CASSVGDTNQPQHF.

The gene calls are TRBV14 and TRBJ1-1; 8 bases fit TRBD1. This CDR3 has 14 amino acids. CDR1 and CDR2 (germline): SGHDN, FVKESK. J gave up 10 bases and V 4 bases, and 11 bases lay outside the gene matches. The CDR3 coding sequence is TGTGCCAGCAGCCCCCAGGGGGCCGGCTTTGGAGCTTTCTTT. It specifies CASSPQGAGFGAFF.

The gene calls are TRBV4-3 and TRBJ2-1; D is undetermined. The length of the CDR3 is 15 residues. Trimming cost V 0 bases and J 2 bases, with 8 bases left between them. Per germline, CDR1 LGHNA and CDR2 YSLEER. The CDR3 sequence is CASSQDPGAYNEQFF. DNA for the CDR3: TGCGCCAGCAGCCAAGACCCCGGAGCCTACAATGAGCAGTTCTTC.

V is TRBV28 and J is TRBJ1-1; 8 bases line up with TRBD1. Trimming at V came to 8 bases and at J to 1 base, leaving 12 bases not matched to a gene. Per the germline V gene, CDR1 is MDHEN and CDR2 is SYDVKM. The CDR3 is 16 residues long. CDR3 sequence (DNA): TGTGCCAGCCCCCCCCGAACAGGGGGTTCGAACACTGAAGCTTTCTTT. It specifies CASPPRTGGSNTEAFF.

This clone was detected once. The chain combines TRBV6-6 with TRBJ1-5; no clear D gene. The V gene lost 7 bases and the J gene lost 5 bases, with 15 bases spanning the gap. The CDR3 is 14 amino acids. From germline, CDR1 is MNHNY and CDR2 SVGAGI (reference sequence). CDR3 protein: CASTDTERDQPQHF. The CDR3 nucleotides are TGTGCCAGCACCGACACGGAGCGGGATCAGCCCCAGCATTTT.

This sequence joins TRBV12-3 or TRBV12-4 and TRBJ1-2; D is uncertain. The CDR3 extends over 12 amino acids. V lost 6 bases to trimming and J lost 2 bases, with 7 bases between them. The CDR3 loop is CASSYLNYGYTF. DNA of the CDR3: TGTGCCAGCAGCTATTTGAACTATGGCTACACCTTC.

This rearrangement joins TRBV7-8 to TRBJ2-1; D possibly corresponds to TRBD2 (6 bases). This CDR3 spans 17 amino acids. Germline V gene lookup returns CDR1 SGHVS and CDR2 FQNEAQ. V gave up 4 bases and J gave up 0 bases, with 16 bases separating them. The CDR3 loop reads CASSSGRDFDSYNEQFF. The CDR3 coding sequence is TGTGCCAGCAGCTCCGGAAGGGACTTCGACTCCTACAATGAGCAGTTCTTC.

This chain joins TRBV21-1 and TRBJ1-1; TRBD1 was called by the table and not checked on the DNA. TRBV21-1 represents a pseudogene. This CDR3 spans 15 amino acids. As DNA, the CDR3 is TGTGCCAGCAGCAAAGATAATGGCATGAACACTGAAGCTTTCTTT. As protein: CASSKDNGMNTEAFF.

This sequence joins TRBV11-2 and TRBJ1-1; TRBD1 is a possible D gene (6 bases). The V gene lost 3 bases and the J gene lost 2 bases, with 13 bases spanning the gap. The germline CDR1 and CDR2 sequences are SGHAT and FQNNGV. The CDR3 is made up of 15 amino acids. CDR3 sequence: CASSFRGTRNTEAFF. CDR3 nucleotides: TGTGCCAGCAGCTTCAGGGGCACACGAAACACTGAAGCTTTCTTT.

J is TRBJ2-2 and V is TRBV5-5; 10 bases are shared with TRBD2. This CDR3 comprises 15 residues. Germline V gives CDR1 SGHKS, CDR2 YYEKEE (reference sequence). V shed 3 bases, J shed 2 bases, and the junction held 1 base outside the gene matches. For the CDR3, the DNA is TGTGCCAGCAGCTGGACTAGCGGTAACACCGGGGAGCTGTTTTTT. Its translation: CASSWTSGNTGELFF.

V usage is TRBV6-2 or TRBV6-3 and J usage is TRBJ2-5; 11 nucleotides agree with TRBD2. The CDR3 is 15 amino acids. Losses at the gene ends were 5 bases for V and 5 bases for J; bases not matched to a gene: 7. Germline V gene data show CDR1 as MNHEY and CDR2 as SVGEGT. CDR3 in DNA: TGTGCCAGCAGTCCCACCTCTAGCGGGAGGGAGACCCAGTACTTC. This codes for CASSPTSSGRETQYF.

The chain links TRBV7-8 to TRBJ1-4, with D uncertain. Trimming left V 0 bases short and J 3 bases short, with 5 bases between. CDR3 length: 14 residues. In germline, CDR1 is SGHVS, CDR2 FQNEAQ. CDR3 region: CASSLAGPNEKLFF. The DNA for the CDR3 is TGTGCCAGCAGCTTAGCTGGCCCTAATGAAAAACTGTTTTTT.

This chain joins TRBV27 and TRBJ2-2; D possibly corresponds to TRBD2 (6 bases). The CDR3 length is 16 residues. Trimming removed 1 base from V and 5 bases from J, with 14 bases in between. In germline, CDR1 is MNHEY, CDR2 SMNVEV (reference sequence). CDR3 sequence (DNA): TGTGCCAGCAGTTTATTTGGTAGTGGGGGGACCGGGGAGCTGTTTTTT. Translation: CASSLFGSGGTGELFF.

The gene calls are TRBV5-1 and TRBJ2-3, with 9 bases matching TRBD1. This CDR3 is built from 14 residues. With V trimmed by 3 bases and J by 4 bases, 3 bases remained unmatched. Germline lookup yields CDR1 SGHRS and CDR2 YFSETQ. The CDR3 protein is CASSSQGAADTQYF. The CDR3 DNA follows: TGCGCCAGCAGCTCACAGGGGGCCGCAGATACGCAGTATTTT.

The chain joins TRBV5-8 to TRBJ1-5; TRBD1 agrees at 7 bases. The junction had 4 bases not matched to a gene; V was cut back by 0 bases and J by 4 bases. Germline CDR1 SGHTS, CDR2 YDEGEE. The CDR3 totals 15 residues. This CDR3 is CASSLARQGNQPQHF. The CDR3 coding sequence is TGTGCCAGCAGCTTGGCCCGACAGGGAAATCAGCCCCAGCATTTT.

V usage is TRBV30 and J usage is TRBJ1-3; 9 positions match TRBD1. V was pared by 2 bases and J by 2 bases, with 4 bases of the junction left unmatched. The CDR3 is 15 residues long. Looked up from germline, CDR1 is GTSNPN and CDR2 is SVGIG (reference sequence). The CDR3 nucleotides read TGTGCCTGGAGTTCACAGGGGGCAACTGGAAACACCATATATTTT. Translation: CAWSSQGATGNTIYF.

The V and J genes are TRBV11-3 and TRBJ2-7; a possible D gene is TRBD2 (6 bases). The V gene lost 4 bases and the J gene lost 1 base, with 8 bases spanning the gap. Germline V gene sequence: CDR1 SGHNT, CDR2 YENEEA. This CDR3 contains 13 residues. The CDR3 loop reads CASSWEVSYEQYF. The DNA of the CDR3 is TGTGCCAGCAGCTGGGAGGTTTCCTACGAGCAGTACTTC.

The chain is built from TRBV28 and TRBJ1-5; no firm D call. The germline V gene has CDR1 MDHEN and CDR2 SYDVKM. The CDR3 sequence is 16 residues long. V lost 2 bases, J lost 1 base, and 12 bases lay in between. In nucleotides, the CDR3 is TGTGCCAGCAGTTTAGGTGGGCTGGAAAGCAATCAGCCCCAGCATTTT. Translated, it gives CASSLGGLESNQPQHF.

This clone occurred once. The CDR3 loop is CAWTPGTSGRAGADTQYF. CDR3 coding DNA: TGTGCCTGGACCCCCGGGACTAGCGGGAGGGCCGGGGCAGATACGCAGTATTTT. The chain joins TRBV30 to TRBJ2-3; TRBD2 matches at 16 bases. The V gene end was trimmed by 4 bases and the J gene end by 4 bases; junction bases not matched to a gene: 11. The V gene's germline CDR1 is GTSNPN and CDR2 SVGIG (reference sequence). This CDR3 comprises 18 residues. The full variable domain, its missing parts supplied by reference TRBV30 and TRBJ2-3, is SQTIHQWPATLVQPVGSPLSLECTVEGTSNPNLYWYRQAAGRGLQLLFYSVGIGQISSEVPQNLSASRPQDRQFILSSKKLLLSDSGFYLCAWTPGTSGRAGADTQYFGPGTRLTVL.

This sequence joins TRBV11-3 and TRBJ1-1; 8 bases map to TRBD1. CDR1 is SGHNT and CDR2 is YENEEA in the germline V gene. J lost 5 bases, V lost 5 bases, and 7 bases had no gene match. This CDR3 comprises 14 residues. CDR3 residues: CASSLTRGPTEAFF. CDR3 nucleotide sequence: TGTGCCAGCAGCCTTACCAGGGGGCCAACTGAAGCTTTCTTT. Supplemented by reference TRBV11-3 and TRBJ1-1, the full variable domain reads EAGVVQSPRYKIIEKKQPVAFWCNPISGHNTLYWYLQNLGQGPELLIRYENEEAVDDSQLPKDRFSAERLKGVDSTLKIQPAELGDSAVYLCASSLTRGPTEAFFGQGTRLTVV.

The chain uses TRBV9 and TRBJ2-1; the D gene is possibly TRBD2 (5 bases). V shed 0 bases and J shed 7 bases, with 14 bases lying between them. This CDR3 is 15 amino acids long. Germline V gene lookup returns CDR1 SGDLS and CDR2 YYNGEE. The CDR3 here is CASSVATGSGNEQFF. As DNA, the CDR3 is TGTGCCAGCAGCGTAGCTACGGGGAGCGGAAATGAGCAGTTCTTC.